The 10 T cell receptor beta chains below come from one sample, sequenced in a study of molecular identifiers for immune sequencing clone quantification (dated by TCRdb to 2016 to 2019). Libraries were prepared through PCR. TCRdb names NextSeq 500 as the instrument used. TCRdb cleaned the public reads at Q25 with fastp, built clones with MiXCR and kept in-frame beta chains. Each entry merges the rows of one CDR3 protein and shows their most common DNA and genes. Counted in this sample were about 40,000 distinct CDR3 sequences; roughly 24% of them appeared once. The ten biggest clones cover around 0.97% of the sample. Sequenced sample: naive CD8+ T cells from blood, with Jurkat cell RNA spiked in. The cell subset or site tag for this specimen amounts to: FACS-sorted CD8+CD4-CCR7+CD45RA+ naive T cells. The receptors derive from a human donor in good health. Some libraries in this study had Jurkat cell RNA spiked in.

This clonotype was counted many times. The CDR3 bases are TGTGCCACCACCCACCCAGGGCCCCAAGAGACCCAGTACTTC. Protein: CATTHPGPQETQYF. This chain joins TRBV15 and TRBJ2-5, with D tentatively TRBD1 (5 bases). Germline assignment: CDR1 LNHNV and CDR2 YYDKDF (reference sequence). The CDR3 is 14 amino acids. V dropped 7 bases and J dropped 1 base, with 13 bases sitting between them. The full variable domain, completed using reference TRBV15 and TRBJ2-5, is DAMVIQNPRYQVTQFGKPVTLSCSQTLNHNVMYWYQQKSSQAPKLLFHYYDKDFNNEADTPDNFQSRRPNTSFCFLDIRSPGLGDTAMYLCATTHPGPQETQYFGPGTRLLVL.

This clonotype has a count of ten or more. The rearrangement joins TRBV14 to TRBJ2-7; perhaps TRBD2 as D (5 bases). The V and J ends lost 1 base and 2 bases respectively, with 15 bases between them. In germline, CDR1 is SGHDN, CDR2 FVKESK. The CDR3 is 16 residues long. CDR3 bases: TGTGCCAGCAGCCAAGTCTGGACGGAGGTCACCTACGAGCAGTACTTC. Protein: CASSQVWTEVTYEQYF.

Notes on this clonotype: This clone may be a read error of a much larger clone one base away. CDR3 nucleotide sequence: TGTGCCAGCAGTTTACTGGGTTCGGCAGGGGGCGATCAGCCCCAGCATTTT. This codes for CASSLLGSAGGDQPQHF. V usage is TRBV27 and J usage is TRBJ1-5; 8 bases map to TRBD1. Per the germline V gene, CDR1 is MNHEY and CDR2 is SMNVEV (reference sequence). The CDR3 contains 17 residues. Trimming removed 2 bases from V and 5 bases from J; junction bases left unmatched: 11.

This clonotype appeared many times. The V gene is TRBV12-3 or TRBV12-4, the J gene TRBJ2-3; 12 bases align to TRBD2. V dropped 5 bases and J dropped 9; count of bases not matched to a gene: 12. The CDR3 length is 16 residues. CDR3: CASSPGLAGWIETQYF. The CDR3 DNA reads as TGTGCCAGCAGTCCCGGACTAGCGGGGTGGATCGAGACGCAGTATTTT.

In its sample, this clonotype was seen many times. V and J are TRBV27 and TRBJ2-3, with 8 bases lining up with TRBD2. The CDR3 spans 15 residues. Germline V CDR1 and CDR2: MNHEY, SMNVEV (reference sequence). Losses at the gene ends were 3 bases for V and 3 bases for J; bases not matched to a gene: 5. Here the CDR3 reads CASSLLSGGTDTQYF. Here the CDR3 DNA reads TGTGCCAGCAGTTTGCTCAGCGGGGGTACAGATACGCAGTATTTT.

There are many counts of this clonotype. This sequence joins TRBV23-1 and TRBJ2-4; D unclear. TRBV23-1 is marked as an open reading frame, function uncertain. CDR3 length equals 10 residues. Trimming took off 4 bases at V and 15 bases at J, with 10 bases between the two ends. In DNA form, the CDR3 reads TGCGCCAGCAGTCTCCGAGTTCCGTACTTC. It encodes CASSLRVPYF.

This clonotype was detected ten times or more. The V gene is TRBV4-3, the J gene TRBJ1-2; D is perhaps TRBD1 (6 bases). Germline V gene sequence: CDR1 LGHNA, CDR2 YSLEER. V was shortened by 3 bases and J by 4 bases, with 12 bases between the two germline ends. The CDR3 totals 14 residues. The CDR3 sequence is CASSQFTGSYGYTF. The CDR3 nucleotides are TGCGCCAGCAGCCAGTTCACAGGGTCCTATGGCTACACCTTC.

This clonotype was recorded a few times. The CDR3 DNA reads TGTGCCTGGAGTCCAACAGGGCGGCGTTCGTACACTGAAGCTTTCTTT. It translates to CAWSPTGRRSYTEAFF. The V and J genes are TRBV30 and TRBJ1-1; TRBD1 is a possible D gene (6 bases). CDR1 is GTSNPN, CDR2 SVGIG, per germline (reference sequence). V dropped 2 bases and J dropped 3 bases, with 19 bases sitting between them. CDR3 size: 16 residues.

This clonotype was recorded at least ten times. The chain is built from TRBV3-1 and TRBJ2-2, with D unclear. With 1 base removed from V and 4 bases from J, the gap between germline ends came to 4 bases. The length of the CDR3 is 13 residues. Germline V CDR1 and CDR2: LGHDT, YNNKEL (reference sequence). The CDR3 protein is CASSQAGTGELFF. The CDR3 region has the DNA TGTGCCAGCAGCCAAGCGGGCACCGGGGAGCTGTTTTTT.

There are many counts of this clonotype. This chain uses TRBV4-1 with TRBJ2-3, with D unclear. CDR1 and CDR2 (germline): MGHRA, YSYEKL. This CDR3 is 16 amino acids long. With 5 bases removed from V and 2 bases from J, the gap between germline ends came to 17 bases. CDR3 bases: TGCGCCAGCAGCTCAGGCGCACTCGGCTCCACAGATACGCAGTATTTT. This gives the protein CASSSGALGSTDTQYF.